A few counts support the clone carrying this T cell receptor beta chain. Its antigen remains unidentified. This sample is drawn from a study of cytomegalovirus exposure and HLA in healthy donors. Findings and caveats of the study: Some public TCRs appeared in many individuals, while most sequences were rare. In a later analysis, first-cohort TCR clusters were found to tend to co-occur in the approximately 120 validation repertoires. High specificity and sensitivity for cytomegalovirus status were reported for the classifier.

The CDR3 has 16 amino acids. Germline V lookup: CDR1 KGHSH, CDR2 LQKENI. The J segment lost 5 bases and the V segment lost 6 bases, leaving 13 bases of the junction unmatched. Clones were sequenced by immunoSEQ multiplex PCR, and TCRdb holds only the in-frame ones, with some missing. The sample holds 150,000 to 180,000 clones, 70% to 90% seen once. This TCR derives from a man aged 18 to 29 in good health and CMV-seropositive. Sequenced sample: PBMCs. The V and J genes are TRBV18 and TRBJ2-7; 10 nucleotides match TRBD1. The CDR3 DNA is TGTGCCAGCTCTCAACGGGACAGGGGTATGGGCCACGAGCAGTACTTC. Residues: CASSQRDRGMGHEQYF. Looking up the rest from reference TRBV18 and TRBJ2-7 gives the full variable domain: NAGVMQNPRHLVRRRGQEARLRCSPMKGHSHVYWYRQLPEEGLKFMVYLQKENIIDESGMPKERFSAEFPKEGPSILRIQQVVRGDSAAYFCASSQRDRGMGHEQYFGPGTRLTVT.